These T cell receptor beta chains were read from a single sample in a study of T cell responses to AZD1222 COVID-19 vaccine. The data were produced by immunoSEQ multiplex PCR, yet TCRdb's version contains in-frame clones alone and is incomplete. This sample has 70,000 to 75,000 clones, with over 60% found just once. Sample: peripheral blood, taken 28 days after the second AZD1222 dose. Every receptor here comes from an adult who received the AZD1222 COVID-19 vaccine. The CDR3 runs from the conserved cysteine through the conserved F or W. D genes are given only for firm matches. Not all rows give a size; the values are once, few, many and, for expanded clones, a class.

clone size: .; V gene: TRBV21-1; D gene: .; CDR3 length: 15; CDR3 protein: CASSTDRGCNQPQHF
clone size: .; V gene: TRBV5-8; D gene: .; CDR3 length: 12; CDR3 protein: CASSLEAEEAFF
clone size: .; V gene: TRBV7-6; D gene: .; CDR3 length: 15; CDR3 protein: CASSLLQGAVAGYTF
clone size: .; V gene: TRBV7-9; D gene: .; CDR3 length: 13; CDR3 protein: CASSLGPSYEQYF
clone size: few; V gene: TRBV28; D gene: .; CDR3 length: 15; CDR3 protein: CASSLEFGVAYEQYF
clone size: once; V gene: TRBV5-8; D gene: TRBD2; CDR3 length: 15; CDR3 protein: CASTLTSGRGYEQYF
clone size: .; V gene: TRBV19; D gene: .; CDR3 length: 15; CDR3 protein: CASSILHSTNEKLFF
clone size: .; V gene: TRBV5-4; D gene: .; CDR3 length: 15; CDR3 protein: CASSLGGLNTGELFF
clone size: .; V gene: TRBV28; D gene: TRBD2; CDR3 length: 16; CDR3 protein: CASSLTSGESTDTQYF
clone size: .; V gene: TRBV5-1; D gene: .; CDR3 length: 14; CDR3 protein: CASRAGTMNTEAFF
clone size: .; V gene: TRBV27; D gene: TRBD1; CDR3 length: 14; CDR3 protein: CASSLGGPGQPQHF
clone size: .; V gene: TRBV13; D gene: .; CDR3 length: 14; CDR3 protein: CASSRDRSYYEQYF
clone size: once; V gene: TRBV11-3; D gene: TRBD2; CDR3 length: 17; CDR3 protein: CASSERGGPVGTDTQYF
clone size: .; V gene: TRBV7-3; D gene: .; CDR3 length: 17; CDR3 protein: CASSLIPLGRGPNEQFF
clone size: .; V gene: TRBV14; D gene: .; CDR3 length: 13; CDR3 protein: CASSSYRNTEAFF
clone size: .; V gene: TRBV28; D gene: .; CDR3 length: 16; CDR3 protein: CASSLSRGDTVYEQYF
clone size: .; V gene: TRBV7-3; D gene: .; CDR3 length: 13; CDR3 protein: CASSATYGDTQYF
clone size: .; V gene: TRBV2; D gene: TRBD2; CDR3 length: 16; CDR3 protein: CASWTSGGAAYNEQFF
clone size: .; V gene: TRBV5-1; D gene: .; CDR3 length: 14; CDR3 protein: CASSLVGEAYEQYF
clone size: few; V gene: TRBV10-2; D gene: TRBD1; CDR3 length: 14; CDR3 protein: CASSEDREDQPQHF
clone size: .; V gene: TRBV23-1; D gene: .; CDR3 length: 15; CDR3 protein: CASSLTQKSNQPQHF
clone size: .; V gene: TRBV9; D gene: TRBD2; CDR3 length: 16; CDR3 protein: CASSVAAGEAGDEQYF
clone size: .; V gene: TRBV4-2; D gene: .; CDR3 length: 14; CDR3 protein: CASSQDEPIGELFF
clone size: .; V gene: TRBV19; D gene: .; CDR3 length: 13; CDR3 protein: CASSMRQDYGYTF
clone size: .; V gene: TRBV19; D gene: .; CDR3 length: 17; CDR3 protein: CASSIDRGATDADTQYF
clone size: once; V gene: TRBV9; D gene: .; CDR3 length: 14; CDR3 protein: CASSVGTFSYEQYF
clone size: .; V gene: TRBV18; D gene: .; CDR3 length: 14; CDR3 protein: CASSPAGSRTEAFF